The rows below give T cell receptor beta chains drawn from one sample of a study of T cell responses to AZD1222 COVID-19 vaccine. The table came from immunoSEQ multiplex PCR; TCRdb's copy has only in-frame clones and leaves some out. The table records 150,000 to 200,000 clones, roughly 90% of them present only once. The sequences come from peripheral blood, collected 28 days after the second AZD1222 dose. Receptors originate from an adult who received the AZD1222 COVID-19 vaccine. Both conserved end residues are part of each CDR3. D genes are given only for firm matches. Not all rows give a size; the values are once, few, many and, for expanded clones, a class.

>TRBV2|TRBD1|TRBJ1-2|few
CASSPGTAGYTF
TGTGCCAGCAGCCCCGGGACAGCTGGCTACACCTTC
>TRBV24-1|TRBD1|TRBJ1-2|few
CATSEAGQGDYGYTF
TGTGCCACCAGTGAAGCAGGACAGGGTGACTATGGCTACACCTTC
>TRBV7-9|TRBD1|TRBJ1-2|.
CASSLAQGANYGYTF
TGTGCCAGCAGCTTAGCGCAGGGGGCTAACTATGGCTACACCTTC
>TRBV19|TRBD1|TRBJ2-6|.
CASSLWDSSGANVLTF
TGTGCCAGTAGTTTGTGGGACAGCTCTGGGGCCAACGTCCTGACTTTC
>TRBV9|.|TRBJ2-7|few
CASSSNLQGSEQYF
TGTGCCAGCAGCTCAAACTTACAGGGTTCCGAGCAGTACTTC
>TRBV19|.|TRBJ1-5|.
CASNRDSNQPQHF
TGTGCCAGTAACAGGGATAGCAATCAGCCCCAGCATTTT
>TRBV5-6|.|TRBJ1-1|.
CARFHGNTEAFF
TGTGCCAGGTTCCATGGGAACACTGAAGCTTTCTTT
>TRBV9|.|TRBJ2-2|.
CASSVGSRIVTGELFF
TGTGCCAGCAGCGTAGGAAGTAGGATCGTCACCGGGGAGCTGTTTTTT
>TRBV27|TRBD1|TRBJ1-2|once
CASSLGGTANYGYTF
TGTGCCAGCAGTTTGGGAGGGACAGCTAACTATGGCTACACCTTC
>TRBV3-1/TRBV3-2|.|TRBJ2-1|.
CASFSPKQRRSNNEQFF
TGTGCCAGCTTCAGCCCCAAGCAGCGTCGTAGCAACAATGAGCAGTTCTTC
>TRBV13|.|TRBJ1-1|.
CASSPTQAEFEAFF
TGTGCCAGCAGCCCAACCCAAGCCGAGTTTGAAGCTTTCTTT
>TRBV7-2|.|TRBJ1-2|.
CASSSNGGATNYGYTF
TGTGCCAGCAGCTCCAACGGGGGGGCAACGAACTATGGCTACACCTTC
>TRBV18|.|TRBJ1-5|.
CASSPETPDPSQPQHF
TGTGCCAGCTCACCAGAGACACCTGATCCGAGTCAGCCCCAGCATTTT
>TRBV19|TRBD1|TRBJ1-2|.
CASSPTGQGVTGGYTF
TGTGCCAGTAGTCCCACCGGACAGGGAGTGACGGGCGGCTACACCTTC
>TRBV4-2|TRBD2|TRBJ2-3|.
CASSQERLAGEGWADTQYF
TGTGCCAGCAGCCAAGAACGGCTAGCGGGAGAGGGTTGGGCAGATACGCAGTATTTT
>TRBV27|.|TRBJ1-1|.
CASSIDRRNTEAFF
TGTGCCAGCAGTATCGACAGGAGGAACACTGAAGCTTTCTTT
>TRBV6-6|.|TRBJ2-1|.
CASSYPRPSYNEQFF
TGTGCCAGCAGTTACCCCCGGCCCTCCTACAATGAGCAGTTCTTC
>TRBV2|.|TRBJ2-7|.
CASSDNQDNISYEQYF
TGTGCCAGCAGTGATAACCAGGACAACATCTCCTACGAGCAGTACTTC
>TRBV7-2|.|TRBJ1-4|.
CASSPQGWGEKLFF
TGTGCCAGCAGTCCCCAGGGGTGGGGTGAAAAACTGTTTTTT
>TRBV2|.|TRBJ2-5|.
CASGEDPVDAPRQETQYF
TGTGCCAGTGGAGAAGACCCAGTCGACGCCCCAAGACAAGAGACCCAGTACTTC
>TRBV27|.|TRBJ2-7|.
CASSFGASYEQYF
TGTGCCAGCAGTTTTGGGGCCTCCTACGAGCAGTACTTC
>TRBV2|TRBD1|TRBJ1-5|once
CASRADRGDQPQHF
TGTGCCAGCAGAGCTGACAGGGGAGACCAGCCCCAGCATTTT
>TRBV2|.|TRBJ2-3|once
CASTFEVMSDTQYF
TGTGCCTCGACTTTTGAGGTGATGTCAGATACGCAGTATTTT
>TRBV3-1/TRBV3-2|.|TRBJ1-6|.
CASSASSYNSPLHF
TGTGCCAGCAGCGCGAGCTCCTATAATTCACCCCTCCACTTT
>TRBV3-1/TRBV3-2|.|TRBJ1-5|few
CASSQWVGNQPQHF
TGTGCCAGCAGCCAATGGGTGGGCAATCAGCCCCAGCATTTT
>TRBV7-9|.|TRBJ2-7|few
CASSLVPTPEQYF
TGTGCCAGCAGCTTAGTCCCAACTCCCGAGCAGTACTTC
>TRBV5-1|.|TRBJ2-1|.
CASSPQSSYNEQFF
TGCGCCAGCAGCCCCCAAAGCTCCTACAATGAGCAGTTCTTC
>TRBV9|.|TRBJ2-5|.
CASSPFGMGEETQYF
TGTGCCAGCAGCCCTTTTGGGATGGGGGAAGAGACCCAGTACTTC
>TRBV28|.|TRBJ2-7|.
CANSFYRLHEQYF
TGTGCCAACAGTTTTTACAGGCTCCACGAGCAGTACTTC
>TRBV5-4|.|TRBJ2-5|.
CASSNPQGSQETQYF
TGTGCCAGCAGTAATCCGCAGGGGTCCCAAGAGACCCAGTACTTC
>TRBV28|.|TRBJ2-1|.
CASSSLQSGYNEQFF
TGTGCCAGCAGTTCCTTACAATCGGGTTACAATGAGCAGTTCTTC
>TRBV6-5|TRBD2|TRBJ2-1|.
CASSYSSGTTYNEQFF
TGTGCCAGCAGTTATTCTAGCGGGACGACCTACAATGAGCAGTTCTTC
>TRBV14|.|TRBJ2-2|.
CASSQDWQGTAGELFF
TGTGCCAGCAGCCAAGATTGGCAGGGGACCGCCGGGGAGCTGTTTTTT
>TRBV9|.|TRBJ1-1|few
CASSVGDKNTEAFF
TGTGCCAGCAGCGTTGGGGACAAGAACACTGAAGCTTTCTTT
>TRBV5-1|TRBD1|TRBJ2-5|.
CASDDGQGQETQYF
TGCGCCAGCGACGACGGACAGGGACAAGAGACCCAGTACTTC
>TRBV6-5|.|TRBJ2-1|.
CASSYTGSDEQFF
TGTGCCAGCAGTTACACGGGGAGCGATGAGCAGTTCTTC
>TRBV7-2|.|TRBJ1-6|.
CASSLAGRIQPLHF
TGTGCCAGCAGCTTAGCGGGTCGGATCCAGCCCCTCCACTTT
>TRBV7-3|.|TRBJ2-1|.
CASSVAASSYNEQFF
TGTGCCAGCAGCGTAGCGGCAAGCTCCTACAATGAGCAGTTCTTC
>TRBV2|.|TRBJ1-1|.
CASSNGQPHTEAFF
TGTGCCAGCAGCAACGGACAGCCGCACACTGAAGCTTTCTTT
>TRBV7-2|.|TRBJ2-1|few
CASSQDRNYNEQFF
TGTGCCAGCAGCCAGGACAGAAACTACAATGAGCAGTTCTTC
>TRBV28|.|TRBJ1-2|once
CASSLLGGANGYTF
TGTGCCAGCAGTTTACTCGGAGGGGCCAATGGCTACACCTTC
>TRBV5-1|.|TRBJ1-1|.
CASSLAGMNTEAFF
TGCGCCAGCAGCTTGGCCGGGATGAACACTGAAGCTTTCTTT
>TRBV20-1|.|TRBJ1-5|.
CSASRGNQPQHF
TGCAGTGCTAGTCGAGGCAATCAGCCCCAGCATTTT
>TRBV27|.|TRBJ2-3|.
CASSPLPAVDTQYF
TGTGCCAGCAGTCCACTTCCGGCGGTAGATACGCAGTATTTT
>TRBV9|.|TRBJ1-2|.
CASSPHRGRENGYTF
TGTGCCAGCAGCCCACATCGGGGCAGGGAGAACGGCTACACCTTC
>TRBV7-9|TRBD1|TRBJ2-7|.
CASSPLGTGNDYEQYF
TGTGCCAGCAGCCCCCTAGGGACAGGGAACGACTACGAGCAGTACTTC
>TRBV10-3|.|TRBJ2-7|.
CAIKSRGNSSYEQYF
TGTGCCATCAAAAGTCGGGGTAATAGCTCCTACGAGCAGTACTTC
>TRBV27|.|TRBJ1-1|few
CASSGAYNTEAFF
TGTGCCAGCAGCGGGGCATACAACACTGAAGCTTTCTTT
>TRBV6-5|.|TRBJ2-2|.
CASRYRVYTGELFF
TGTGCCAGCAGATACAGGGTTTACACCGGGGAGCTGTTTTTT
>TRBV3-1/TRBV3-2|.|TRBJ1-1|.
CASSVGHTNTEAFF
TGTGCCAGCAGCGTGGGACATACGAACACTGAAGCTTTCTTT
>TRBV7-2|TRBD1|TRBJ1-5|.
CASSFFGTDSNQPQHF
TGTGCCAGCAGCTTTTTCGGGACAGATAGCAATCAGCCCCAGCATTTT
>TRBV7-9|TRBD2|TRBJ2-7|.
CASRRLAGEYEQYF
TGTGCCAGCAGACGACTAGCGGGAGAGTACGAGCAGTACTTC
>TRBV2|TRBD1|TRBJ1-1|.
CASSGNRGDTEAFF
TGTGCCAGCAGTGGGAACAGGGGAGATACTGAAGCTTTCTTT
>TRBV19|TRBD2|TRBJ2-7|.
CASPQRGAGRNSYEQYF
TGTGCCAGCCCCCAGCGGGGTGCGGGGAGGAACTCCTACGAGCAGTACTTC
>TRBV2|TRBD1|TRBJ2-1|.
CASSGQGGQEQFF
TGTGCCAGCAGTGGACAGGGGGGCCAGGAGCAGTTCTTC
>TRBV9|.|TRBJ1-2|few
CASSVFGSYGYTF
TGTGCCAGCAGCGTATTTGGTAGCTATGGCTACACCTTC
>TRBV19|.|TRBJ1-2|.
CASSASGTKGYGYTF
TGTGCCAGTAGTGCCTCCGGGACCAAAGGATATGGCTACACCTTC
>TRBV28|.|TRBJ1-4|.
CASSARGEKLFF
TGTGCCAGCAGTGCCCGGGGAGAAAAACTGTTTTTT